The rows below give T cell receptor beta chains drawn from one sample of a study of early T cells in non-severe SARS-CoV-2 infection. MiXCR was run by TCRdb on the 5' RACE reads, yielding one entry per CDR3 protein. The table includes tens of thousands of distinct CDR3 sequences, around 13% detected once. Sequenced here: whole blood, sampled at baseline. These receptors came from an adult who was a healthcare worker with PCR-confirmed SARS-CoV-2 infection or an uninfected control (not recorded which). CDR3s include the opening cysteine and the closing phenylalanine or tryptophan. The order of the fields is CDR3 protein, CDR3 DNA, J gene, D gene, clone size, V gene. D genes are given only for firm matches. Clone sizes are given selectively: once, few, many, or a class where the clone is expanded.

CASSPYGGTGANVLTF | TGTGCCAGCAGCCCCTATGGGGGTACTGGGGCCAACGTCCTGACTTTC | TRBJ2-6 | . | few | TRBV7-8
CASSRRTGSSYNSPLHF | TGTGCCAGCAGCCGACGGACAGGGAGCTCCTATAATTCACCCCTCCACTTT | TRBJ1-6 | TRBD1 | many | TRBV3-1
CASSLDQYNEQFF | TGCGCCAGCAGCTTGGATCAGTACAATGAGCAGTTCTTC | TRBJ2-1 | . | few | TRBV5-1
CASRDRTGEDTQYF | TGTGCCAGCAGGGATCGGACAGGGGAAGATACGCAGTATTTT | TRBJ2-3 | TRBD1 | . | TRBV2
CASSQIPGGNGELFF | TGCGCCAGCAGCCAAATCCCAGGGGGTAACGGGGAGCTGTTTTTT | TRBJ2-2 | TRBD1 | . | TRBV4-3
CASSLRATDTQYF | TGCGCCAGCAGCTTGAGAGCTACAGATACGCAGTATTTT | TRBJ2-3 | . | . | TRBV5-1
CASSAGPDNYGYTF | TGTGCCAGTAGTGCGGGTCCCGATAACTATGGCTACACCTTC | TRBJ1-2 | . | many | TRBV19
CASSLAFTDTQYF | TGTGCCAGCAGCTTAGCCTTCACAGATACGCAGTATTTT | TRBJ2-3 | . | . | TRBV7-6
CASSPNRGGFLVETQYF | TGTGCCAGCAGTCCTAACCGGGGGGGCTTCTTAGTGGAGACCCAGTACTTC | TRBJ2-5 | TRBD2 | . | TRBV6-6
CSARARQGGYEAFF | TGCAGTGCTAGAGCGAGACAGGGGGGTTATGAAGCTTTCTTT | TRBJ1-1 | TRBD1 | . | TRBV20-1
CASVGHGVRLAGRSSYNEQFF | TGTGCCAGCGTGGGCCACGGGGTGAGACTAGCGGGGAGAAGCTCCTACAATGAGCAGTTCTTC | TRBJ2-1 | TRBD2 | few | TRBV6-1
CATSVGRGTQYF | TGTGCCACCAGTGTTGGGAGGGGTACGCAGTATTTT | TRBJ2-3 | TRBD2 | . | TRBV24-1
CAWTGSTGELFF | TGTGCCTGGACCGGCTCCACCGGGGAGCTGTTTTTT | TRBJ2-2 | . | once | TRBV30
CASSYVLDTQYF | TGTGCCAGCAGTTACGTCCTCGATACGCAGTATTTT | TRBJ2-3 | . | . | TRBV6-2/TRBV6-3
CASSLIAAYNEQFF | TGTGCCAGCAGTCTTATAGCGGCCTACAATGAGCAGTTCTTC | TRBJ2-1 | . | . | TRBV6-1
CASSSGTTYTDTQYF | TGTGCCAGCAGTTCCGGGACTACGTACACAGATACGCAGTATTTT | TRBJ2-3 | TRBD2 | few | TRBV6-1
CASSPGDYLTLGDTQYF | TGTGCCAGCAGCCCGGGGGACTACCTCACGCTGGGGGATACGCAGTATTTT | TRBJ2-3 | TRBD2 | . | TRBV9
CASRGTSASTGELFF | TGTGCCAGTCGAGGGACTAGCGCTTCCACCGGGGAGCTGTTTTTT | TRBJ2-2 | TRBD2 | . | TRBV18
CSGVQGASVITGNTIYF | TGCAGTGGCGTACAGGGGGCCTCCGTTATCACTGGAAACACCATATATTTT | TRBJ1-3 | TRBD1 | . | TRBV20-1
CASSEVPGKGETQYF | TGTGCCAGCAGTGAGGTGCCAGGGAAAGGAGAGACCCAGTACTTC | TRBJ2-5 | . | once | TRBV2
CATSRGPTDTQYF | TGTGCCACCTCAAGAGGGCCCACAGATACGCAGTATTTT | TRBJ2-3 | . | many | TRBV7-3
CASSLASTETQYF | TGTGCCAGCAGCCTAGCGTCTACAGAGACCCAGTACTTC | TRBJ2-5 | . | . | TRBV12-3/TRBV12-4
CASSLGSSGNTIYF | TGCGCCAGCAGCTTGGGCAGCTCTGGAAACACCATATATTTT | TRBJ1-3 | . | . | TRBV5-1
CATSRGQGWEQYF | TGTGCCACCAGCAGAGGACAGGGGTGGGAGCAGTACTTC | TRBJ2-7 | TRBD1 | . | TRBV15
CASSSGQTTNTGELFF | TGTGCCAGCAGCTCGGGACAGACTACGAACACCGGGGAGCTGTTTTTT | TRBJ2-2 | TRBD1 | few | TRBV7-9
CASSPPGFKLRCTEAFF | TGTGCCAGCAGCCCCCCGGGCTTCAAATTGAGGTGCACTGAAGCTTTCTTT | TRBJ1-1 | . | few | TRBV21-1
CASSYWPGQGNSPLHF | TGTGCCAGCAGTTACTGGCCGGGACAGGGTAATTCACCCCTCCACTTT | TRBJ1-6 | TRBD1 | few | TRBV6-6
CASSRQGSSGANVLTF | TGTGCCAGCAGTAGACAGGGGAGTTCTGGGGCCAACGTCCTGACTTTC | TRBJ2-6 | TRBD1 | . | TRBV28
CASSSDSSSYNEQFF | TGTGCCAGCAGCTCGGACAGCAGCTCCTACAATGAGCAGTTCTTC | TRBJ2-1 | . | many | TRBV7-3
CASTTGTPSQPQHF | TGTGCCAGCACTACCGGGACCCCGAGTCAGCCCCAGCATTTT | TRBJ1-5 | . | many | TRBV12-3/TRBV12-4
CASSSLGGMNSPLHF | TGTGCCAGCAGCTCCTTGGGGGGGATGAATTCACCCCTCCACTTT | TRBJ1-6 | . | many | TRBV7-6
CASSLLGRDTQYF | TGTGCCAGCAGTTTACTGGGAAGGGATACGCAGTATTTT | TRBJ2-3 | . | few | TRBV12-3/TRBV12-4
CASIPDSTYGYTF | TGTGCCAGCATTCCCGACAGTACCTATGGCTACACCTTC | TRBJ1-2 | . | . | TRBV28
CASSPTGLTGELFF | TGTGCCAGCAGCCCTACAGGGTTAACCGGGGAGCTGTTTTTT | TRBJ2-2 | . | . | TRBV28
CASSPQGTSGWDEQFF | TGTGCCAGCAGCCCTCAGGGGACTAGCGGATGGGATGAGCAGTTCTTC | TRBJ2-1 | TRBD2 | . | TRBV9
CASRREVARSYEQYF | TGTGCCAGCCGGAGGGAAGTAGCCCGGTCTTACGAGCAGTACTTC | TRBJ2-7 | . | . | TRBV6-1
CSAWGTSASYNEQFF | TGCAGTGCTTGGGGTACTAGCGCCTCCTACAATGAGCAGTTCTTC | TRBJ2-1 | TRBD2 | . | TRBV20-1
CASGTGGNTEAFF | TGTGCCAGCGGGACAGGGGGGAACACTGAAGCTTTCTTT | TRBJ1-1 | TRBD1 | many | TRBV28
CASSVGDRGNSPLHF | TGCGCCAGCAGCGTCGGGGACAGGGGTAATTCACCCCTCCACTTT | TRBJ1-6 | TRBD1 | . | TRBV5-1
CASSPGLAGAGGELFF | TGTGCCAGCAGCCCTGGACTAGCGGGAGCTGGCGGGGAGCTGTTTTTT | TRBJ2-2 | TRBD2 | few | TRBV7-7
CASSEAPGETGELFF | TGTGCCAGCAGTGAGGCGCCAGGGGAAACCGGGGAGCTGTTTTTT | TRBJ2-2 | . | many | TRBV6-4
CASLRGTDTEAFF | TGTGCCAGCCTCAGGGGTACAGACACTGAAGCTTTCTTT | TRBJ1-1 | . | . | TRBV28
CSASKREDSDTQYF | TGCAGTGCTAGCAAGCGGGAGGATTCAGATACGCAGTATTTT | TRBJ2-3 | TRBD2 | . | TRBV20-1
CASSPREHLETQYF | TGTGCCAGCAGCCCCCGGGAGCATCTAGAGACCCAGTACTTC | TRBJ2-5 | . | few | TRBV7-3
CATSDSGTTYGYTF | TGTGCCACCAGTGACTCCGGGACAACCTATGGCTACACCTTC | TRBJ1-2 | . | . | TRBV24-1
CASSQGGRGTGELFF | TGTGCCAGCAGCCAGGGCGGGAGGGGAACCGGGGAGCTGTTTTTT | TRBJ2-2 | TRBD2 | many | TRBV4-2
CASSYSTDLEVKPYEQYF | TGTGCCAGCAGTTACTCGACTGATTTAGAGGTAAAACCCTACGAGCAGTACTTC | TRBJ2-7 | . | . | TRBV6-5
CASSVGTSGIPTDTQYF | TGTGCCAGCAGCGTAGGTACTAGCGGGATTCCCACAGATACGCAGTATTTT | TRBJ2-3 | TRBD2 | many | TRBV9
CAWKGTAYEQYF | TGTGCCTGGAAAGGGACAGCCTACGAGCAGTACTTC | TRBJ2-7 | TRBD1 | . | TRBV30
CASSPAGARQGVTGELFF | TGTGCCAGCAGTCCGGCGGGAGCCCGACAGGGGGTCACCGGGGAGCTGTTTTTT | TRBJ2-2 | TRBD1 | . | TRBV28
CAILAGETDTQYF | TGTGCCATACTAGCGGGGGAAACAGATACGCAGTATTTT | TRBJ2-3 | TRBD2 | few | TRBV10-3
CASSFGPFEETQYF | TGTGCCAGCAGCTTCGGGCCTTTTGAGGAGACCCAGTACTTC | TRBJ2-5 | . | . | TRBV7-2
CSVRTGAETQYF | TGCAGCGTCAGGACAGGGGCAGAGACCCAGTACTTC | TRBJ2-5 | TRBD1 | many | TRBV29-1
CASSFRLAGESDTQYF | TGTGCCAGCAGCTTCCGACTAGCGGGAGAATCAGATACGCAGTATTTT | TRBJ2-3 | TRBD2 | . | TRBV5-4
CASSLSTEGESKNIQYF | TGTGCCAGCTCACTCTCCACGGAAGGGGAGTCCAAAAACATTCAGTACTTC | TRBJ2-4 | . | . | TRBV18
CSARGSGTSVYNEQFF | TGCAGTGCTAGAGGGAGTGGGACTAGCGTTTACAATGAGCAGTTCTTC | TRBJ2-1 | TRBD2 | many | TRBV20-1
CASSLGAGAGELFF | TGCGCCAGCAGCTTGGGAGCGGGAGCCGGGGAGCTGTTTTTT | TRBJ2-2 | TRBD2 | . | TRBV5-1
CASTLRQRSYEQYF | TGTGCCAGCACCTTGCGTCAGAGATCCTACGAGCAGTACTTC | TRBJ2-7 | . | few | TRBV7-2
CASSFRDGYTF | TGTGCCAGCAGTTTCAGGGACGGCTACACCTTC | TRBJ1-2 | . | . | TRBV28